The T cell receptor beta chain described here comes from a study of T cells in Graves' hyperthyroidism and ophthalmopathy. Amplified regions were TCR beta CDR3 sequences from RNA transcripts. Primed by the HTBI set, a first-round RT-PCR was run on the TCR CDR3. TCRdb passed the multiplex PCR reads through MiXCR, listing each CDR3 protein once. The sample lists 450,000 to 550,000 distinct CDR3 sequences, roughly 25% seen once, with about 10% in the top ten. The CDR3 loop spans 14 amino acids. V was pared by 1 base and J by 8 bases, with 17 bases between. From germline, CDR1 is DFQATT and CDR2 SNEGSKA (reference sequence).

This receptor was identified in a young woman with Graves' ophthalmopathy. This chain joins TRBV20-1 and TRBJ1-2, with D perhaps matching TRBD1 (5 bases). The sequenced sample was blood. The CDR3 sequence: CSARAGTHPAGYTF. The DNA of the CDR3 is TGCAGTGCTAGAGCCGGGACCCATCCTGCGGGCTACACCTTC.